Below, one TCR beta chain is given with its context. Its antigen is still unknown. This sample is part of a study of T cell responses to AZD1222 COVID-19 vaccine. Trimming took 4 bases from V and 8 from J, leaving 18 bases between them. The CDR3 loop spans 14 amino acids. Germline values: CDR1 SGHRS, CDR2 YFSETQ. Study-level points and caveats: Spike-spanning, vaccine-associated CD4 TCRs were dominant at 160-218 and 743-854. White British donors predominated, females outnumbered males, and clonal diversity was possibly underestimated.

TCRdb keeps only in-frame clones here, not all; method: immunoSEQ multiplex PCR. In the table there are 160,000 or so clones, around 92% of which are singletons. This specimen was peripheral blood, taken 28 days after the second AZD1222 dose. This sequence was found in an adult who received the AZD1222 COVID-19 vaccine. V and J are TRBV5-1 and TRBJ1-1; D perhaps matches TRBD1 (5 bases). CDR3 region: CASSDPPGRMEAFF. The DNA of the CDR3 is TGCGCCAGCAGCGACCCCCCGGGACGGATGGAAGCTTTCTTT. Complete variable domain (other parts from reference TRBV5-1 and TRBJ1-1): KAGVTQTPRYLIKTRGQQVTLSCSPISGHRSVSWYQQTPGQGLQFLFEYFSETQRNKGNFPGRFSGRQFSNSRSEMNVSTLELGDSALYLCASSDPPGRMEAFFGQGTRLTVV.